Shown below are 5 T cell receptor beta chains from a single sample sequenced in a study of blood T cells in healthy people across ages. A second PCR, run for 7 to 11 cycles, used a sample-barcoded 5' primer plus a J-beta primer mix. TCRdb itself ran the 5' RACE reads through MiXCR, one entry per CDR3 protein. The table includes more than 500,000 distinct CDR3 sequences, roughly a quarter detected once. The same sample was also used in a study of T cells of mothers and their children.

Specimen: blood. The receptors originated from a boy younger than 10 in good health.

The CDR3, as DNA: TGTGCCTGGAGTGTAACTGGTGAAGCTTTCTTT. Its translation: CAWSVTGEAFF. The gene calls are TRBV30 and TRBJ1-1; unclear D gene. The CDR3 contains 11 residues. Between the trimmed V and J ends, which lost 0 bases and 7 bases, there was a span of 6 bases. The germline CDR1 and CDR2 sequences are GTSNPN and SVGIG (reference sequence).

A few counts support this clonotype. This sequence joins TRBV5-8 and TRBJ2-1, with 9 bases fitting TRBD1. J lost 4 bases, V lost 4 bases, and 9 bases had no gene match. The CDR3 totals 16 residues. In germline, CDR1 is SGHTS, CDR2 YDEGEE. Here the CDR3 reads CASSLHRGRQYNEQFF. Written as DNA, the CDR3 is TGTGCCAGCAGCCTCCACAGGGGGCGCCAGTACAATGAGCAGTTCTTC.

V is TRBV7-9 and J is TRBJ2-5; 7 bases fit TRBD2. Matching the DNA end better, TRBJ2-7 makes the J call doubtful. Germline values: CDR1 SEHNR, CDR2 FQNEAQ (reference sequence). The CDR3 is 13 amino acids. CDR3: CASSPPAGYEQYF. The CDR3 DNA follows: TGTGCCAGCAGCCCCCCAGCGGGGTACGAGCAGTACTTC.

This clonotype was seen a few times. CDR3 nucleotides: TGTGCCAGCAGTTCAGGGTCGGAAGCTTTCTTT. Protein: CASSSGSEAFF. The rearrangement uses TRBV27 and TRBJ1-1; perhaps TRBD1 as D (5 bases). This CDR3 contains 11 residues. The V end lost 4 bases, the J end lost 8 bases, and 8 bases lay between the germline ends. CDR1 is MNHEY and CDR2 is SMNVEV in the germline V gene (reference sequence).

The rearrangement uses TRBV9 and TRBJ2-7, with a possible D match to TRBD2 (6 bases). V was clipped by 0 bases and J by 6 bases, with 10 bases between them. From germline, CDR1 is SGDLS and CDR2 YYNGEE. CDR3 length equals 13 residues. The CDR3 bases are TGTGCCAGCAGCGTAGTGGAGGGCGGCGAGCAGTACTTC. Protein sequence: CASSVVEGGEQYF.